This TCR beta chain came from a study of T cell repertoires in cytomegalovirus infection. TCRdb processed the reads anew with MiXCR; each CDR3 protein has one entry. Among more than 500,000 distinct CDR3 sequences, approximately 15% were seen once, and the ten largest hold 20% to 30%. The CDR3 extends over 14 amino acids. CDR1 and CDR2 from the germline V gene are MNHEY and SMNVEV (reference sequence). V shed 3 bases and J shed 3 bases, with 12 bases lying between them. This clonotype was picked up a small number of times. The sequencing sample was made of CD8+ T cells from PBMCs. This clonotype was sampled from a human donor in good health (CMV status not recorded). Some clones in this sample may be carry-over from other donors' samples. V is TRBV27 and J is TRBJ2-7, with D tentatively TRBD2 (7 bases). CDR3 sequence reads: CASSLGGRVYEQYF. The CDR3 nucleotides are TGTGCCAGCAGTTTGGGGGGGCGGGTCTACGAGCAGTACTTC.